The following is a T cell receptor beta chain sequence with its context. The CDR3 consists of 15 residues. The V and J ends lost 1 base and 4 bases respectively, with 13 bases between them. Germline CDR1 and CDR2: SGHTA and FQGTGA. This entry comes from a study of blood T cell repertoires in COVID-19. About the study: The samples span acute and convalescent COVID-19 from the United States, Italy and Spain. Nucleic acid was either cDNA or gDNA, and it came from T cells, B-cell-depleted T cells, or PBMCs.

Libraries were prepared by immunoSEQ multiplex PCR; TCRdb keeps only in-frame clonotypes and omits some of them. The table has about 220,000 clones, 65% to 85% seen once. The TCR was taken from a woman aged 60-70 years with acute or convalescent COVID-19. This chain joins TRBV7-3 and TRBJ2-5; D remains unclear. Sequencing input: peripheral blood. The CDR3 reads CASSLRPSRPETQYF. CDR3 bases: TGTGCCAGCAGCTTAAGGCCCTCGCGGCCAGAGACCCAGTACTTC.